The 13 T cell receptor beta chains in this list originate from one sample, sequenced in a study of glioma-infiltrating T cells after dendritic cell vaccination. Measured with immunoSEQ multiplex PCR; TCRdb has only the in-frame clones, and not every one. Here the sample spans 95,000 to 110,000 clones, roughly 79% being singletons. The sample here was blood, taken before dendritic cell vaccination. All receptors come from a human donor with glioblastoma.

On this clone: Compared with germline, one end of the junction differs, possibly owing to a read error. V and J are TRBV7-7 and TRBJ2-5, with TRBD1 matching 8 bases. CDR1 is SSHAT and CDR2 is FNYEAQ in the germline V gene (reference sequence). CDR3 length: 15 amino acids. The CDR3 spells CASSTNQGARETQYF. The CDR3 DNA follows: TGTGCTAGCAGCACAAACCAGGGGGCCCGGGAGACCCAGTACTTC. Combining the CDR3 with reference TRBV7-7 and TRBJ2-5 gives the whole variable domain GAGVSQSPRYKVTKRGQDVTLRCDPISSHATLYWYQQALGQGPEFLTYFNYEAQPDKSGLPSDRFSAERPEGSISTLTIQRTEQRDSAMYRCASSTNQGARETQYFGPGTRLLVL.

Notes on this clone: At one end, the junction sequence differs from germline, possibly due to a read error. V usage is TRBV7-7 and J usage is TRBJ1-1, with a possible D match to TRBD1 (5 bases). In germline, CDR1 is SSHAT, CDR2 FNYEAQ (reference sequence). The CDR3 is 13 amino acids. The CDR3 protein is CASSRQLNTEAFF. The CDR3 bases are TGTGCTAGCAGCCGACAGTTAAACACTGAAGCTTTCTTT.

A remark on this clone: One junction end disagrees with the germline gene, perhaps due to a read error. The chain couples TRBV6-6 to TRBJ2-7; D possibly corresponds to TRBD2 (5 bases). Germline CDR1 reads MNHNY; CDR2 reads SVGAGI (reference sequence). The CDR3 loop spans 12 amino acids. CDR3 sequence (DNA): TGTGCCAGCAGTTATGACGGGAACAACCCCCGCTTC. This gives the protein CASSYDGNNPRF.

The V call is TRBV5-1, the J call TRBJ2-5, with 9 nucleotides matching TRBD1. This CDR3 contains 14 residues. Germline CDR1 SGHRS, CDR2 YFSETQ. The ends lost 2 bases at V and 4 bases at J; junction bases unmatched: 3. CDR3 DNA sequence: TGCGCCAGCAGCTTCGGACAGGGGCCAGAGACCCAGTACTTC. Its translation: CASSFGQGPETQYF.

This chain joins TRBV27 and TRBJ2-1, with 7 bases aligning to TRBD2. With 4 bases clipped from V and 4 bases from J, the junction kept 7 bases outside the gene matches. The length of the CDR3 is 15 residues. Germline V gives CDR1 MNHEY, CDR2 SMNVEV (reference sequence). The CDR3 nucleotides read TGTGCCAGCAGTTCTTTGACGGGGGGATACAATGAGCAGTTCTTC. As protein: CASSSLTGGYNEQFF.

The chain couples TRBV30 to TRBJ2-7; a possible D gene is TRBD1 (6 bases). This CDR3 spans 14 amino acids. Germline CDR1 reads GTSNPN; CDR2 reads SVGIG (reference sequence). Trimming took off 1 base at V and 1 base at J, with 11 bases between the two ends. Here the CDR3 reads CAWSGTESSYEQYF. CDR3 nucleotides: TGTGCCTGGAGTGGGACAGAATCATCCTACGAGCAGTACTTC.

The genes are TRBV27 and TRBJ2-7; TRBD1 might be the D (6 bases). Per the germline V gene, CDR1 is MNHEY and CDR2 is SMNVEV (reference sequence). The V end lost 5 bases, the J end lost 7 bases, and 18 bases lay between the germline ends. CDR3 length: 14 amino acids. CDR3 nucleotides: TGTGCCAGCAGTGGGGACATGGGGGCTGGGGAGCAGTACTTC. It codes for CASSGDMGAGEQYF.

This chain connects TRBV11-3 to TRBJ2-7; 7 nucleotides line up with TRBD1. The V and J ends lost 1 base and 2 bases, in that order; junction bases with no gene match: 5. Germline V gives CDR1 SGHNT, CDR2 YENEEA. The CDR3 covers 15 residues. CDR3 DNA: TGTGCCAGCAGCTTAGCGCAGGGGGAGCCCTACGAGCAGTACTTC. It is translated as CASSLAQGEPYEQYF.

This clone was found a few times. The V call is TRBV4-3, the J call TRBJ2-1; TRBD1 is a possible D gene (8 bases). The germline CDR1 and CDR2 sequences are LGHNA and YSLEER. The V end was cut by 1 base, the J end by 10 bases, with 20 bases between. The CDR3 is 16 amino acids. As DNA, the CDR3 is TGCGCCAGCAGCCAAGTGGGGAGGGACAGGTCCCGCGAGCAGTTCTTC. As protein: CASSQVGRDRSREQFF.

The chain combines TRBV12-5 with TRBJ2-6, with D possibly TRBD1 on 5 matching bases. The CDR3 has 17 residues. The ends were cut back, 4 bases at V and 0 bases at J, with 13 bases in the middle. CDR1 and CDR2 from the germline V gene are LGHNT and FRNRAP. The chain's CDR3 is CASGSTAFSSGANVLTF. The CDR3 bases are TGTGCTAGTGGTTCGACAGCGTTTAGCTCTGGGGCCAACGTCCTGACTTTC.

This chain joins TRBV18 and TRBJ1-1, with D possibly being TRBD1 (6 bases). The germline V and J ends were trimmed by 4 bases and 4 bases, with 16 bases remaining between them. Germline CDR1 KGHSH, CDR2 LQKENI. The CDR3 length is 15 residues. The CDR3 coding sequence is TGTGCCAGCTCACTAACCCAACAGGGTCTCACTGAAGCTTTCTTT. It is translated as CASSLTQQGLTEAFF.

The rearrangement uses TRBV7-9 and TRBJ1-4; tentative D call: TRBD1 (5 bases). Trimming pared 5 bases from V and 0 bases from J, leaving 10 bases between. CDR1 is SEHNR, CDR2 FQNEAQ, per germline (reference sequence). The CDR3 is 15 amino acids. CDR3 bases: TGTGCCAGCAGCCTGTTGACAGCAACTAATGAAAAACTGTTTTTT. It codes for CASSLLTATNEKLFF. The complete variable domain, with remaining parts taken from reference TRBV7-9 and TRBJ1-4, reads DTGVSQNPRHKITKRGQNVTFRCDPISEHNRLYWYRQTLGQGPEFLTYFQNEAQLEKSRLLSDRFSAERPKGSFSTLEIQRTEQGDSAMYLCASSLLTATNEKLFFGSGTQLSVL.

The CDR3 spells CATYTGETSWGYEQYF. CDR3 nucleotide sequence: TGTGCCACCTATACCGGTGAGACTAGTTGGGGTTACGAGCAGTACTTC. The chain is built from TRBV10-3 and TRBJ2-7; weak D call: TRBD2 (6 bases). Germline CDR1 is ENHRY and CDR2 is SYGVKD. Trimming took off 10 bases at V and 4 bases at J, with 26 bases between the two ends. The length of the CDR3 is 16 residues.